The 10 T cell receptor beta chains listed next were all sequenced from one sample in a study of glioma-infiltrating T cells (dated by TCRdb to 2016 to 2018). The data were produced on an Illumina MiSeq. TCR alpha and beta CDR3 regions were amplified with the iRepertoire nested amplicon-rescue multiplex PCR (arm-PCR) platform from RNA. TCRdb trimmed public reads at Q25 via fastp, called clones via MiXCR and kept in-frame beta chains. Each entry is one CDR3 protein sequence, shown with its most common DNA and genes. The sample records approximately 88,000 distinct CDR3 sequences, around 23% of which are singletons. The ten largest account for under 8.5% of the sample. Source material: glioma tissue, nonneoplastic brain tissue, or PBMCs (not recorded which). The source is a human donor with low-grade glioma or glioblastoma, undergoing nonglioma brain surgery, or in good health (not recorded which).

This clonotype was seen ten or more times. The chain uses TRBV20-1 and TRBJ2-7, with TRBD1 as a possible D gene (6 bases). V was trimmed by 2 bases and J by 5 bases, leaving 16 bases between them. Germline assignment: CDR1 DFQATT and CDR2 SNEGSKA (reference sequence). The CDR3 covers 14 residues. The DNA for the CDR3 is TGCAGTGCTAGAAGACCCCCACAGGGCAACGAGCAGTACTTC. Protein sequence: CSARRPPQGNEQYF.

This clonotype was recorded many times. V is TRBV4-1 and J is TRBJ2-3, with D perhaps TRBD1 or TRBD2 (6 bases each). This CDR3 has 12 amino acids. The germline gives CDR1 MGHRA, CDR2 YSYEKL. Trimming removed 5 bases from V and 7 bases from J, with 10 bases in between. The CDR3 loop reads CASSLGGNTQYF. The CDR3 nucleotides are TGCGCCAGCAGCTTAGGGGGGAATACGCAGTATTTT.

J is TRBJ2-2 and V is TRBV7-2; a weak D match, TRBD2 (5 bases). The CDR3 is 15 residues long. CDR1 is SGHTA, CDR2 FQGNSA, per germline. Trimming left V 1 base short and J 2 bases short, with 8 bases between. In nucleotides, the CDR3 is TGTGCCAGCAGCTTAGTTCCGGGAAACACCGGGGAGCTGTTTTTT. Protein product: CASSLVPGNTGELFF.

The rearrangement uses TRBV6-7 and TRBJ1-1; D possibly corresponds to TRBD1 (6 bases). TRBV6-7 is given ORF status, its function remaining uncertain. V lost 8 bases to trimming and J lost 3 bases, with 13 bases between them. This CDR3 has 13 amino acids. The CDR3 reads CASRAQGYTEAFF. The CDR3, as DNA: TGTGCCAGCCGGGCCCAGGGGTACACTGAAGCTTTCTTT.

This clonotype occurred many times. CDR3 in amino acids: CASSRPGNTIYF. For the CDR3, the DNA is TGTGCCAGCAGTCGTCCTGGAAACACCATATATTTT. The V call is TRBV7-2, the J call TRBJ1-3; unclear D gene. Germline CDR1 and CDR2: SGHTA and FQGNSA. The V end was cut by 6 bases, the J end by 2 bases, with 5 bases between. The CDR3 length is 12 residues.

This rearrangement joins TRBV5-5 to TRBJ1-1; D is undetermined. The CDR3 consists of 11 residues. CDR1 is SGHKS and CDR2 is YYEKEE in the germline V gene (reference sequence). The ends were cut back, 1 base at V and 6 bases at J, with 4 bases in the middle. DNA of the CDR3: TGTGCCAGCAGCTTGAGAGCTGAAGCTTTCTTT. Protein: CASSLRAEAFF.

This clonotype was counted at least ten times. The genes are TRBV6-1 and TRBJ1-6; TRBD1 matches 7 bases. Germline values: CDR1 MNHNS, CDR2 SASEGT. J was trimmed by 4 bases and V by 5 bases; bases with no gene match: 5. This CDR3 is 15 amino acids long. The chain's CDR3 is CASSHGTEYNSPLHF. CDR3 sequence (DNA): TGTGCCAGCAGTCACGGGACAGAATATAATTCACCCCTCCACTTT.

This clonotype was detected a few times. This chain uses TRBV11-2 with TRBJ2-7; 9 nucleotides agree with TRBD1. V lost 5 bases to trimming and J lost 0 bases; unmatched junction nucleotides: 8. This CDR3 contains 16 residues. CDR1 and CDR2 (germline): SGHAT, FQNNGV. The CDR3 nucleotides read TGTGCCAGCAGCGAAGGACAGGGGCTCATCTCCTACGAGCAGTACTTC. As protein: CASSEGQGLISYEQYF.

This clonotype was recorded at least ten times. This chain links TRBV20-1 with TRBJ2-7; no clear D gene. CDR3 length equals 15 residues. Between the trimmed V and J ends, which lost 3 bases and 0 bases, there was a span of 15 bases. Germline values: CDR1 DFQATT, CDR2 SNEGSKA (reference sequence). The CDR3 region is CSARDQYFSSYEQYF. CDR3 DNA sequence: TGCAGTGCTAGGGACCAATATTTCAGCTCCTACGAGCAGTACTTC.

This clonotype has at least ten counts. The chain carries TRBV20-1 and TRBJ1-1; D is ambiguous. Trimming took off 0 bases at V and 3 bases at J, with 2 bases between the two ends. Germline CDR1 reads DFQATT; CDR2 reads SNEGSKA (reference sequence). This CDR3 spans 11 amino acids. The CDR3 region is CSARDHTEAFF. The CDR3 nucleotides are TGCAGTGCTAGAGATCACACTGAAGCTTTCTTT.